This T cell receptor beta chain was captured by sequencing in a study of T-cell reconstitution after alpha-beta-depleted transplantation in children. The CDR3 extends over 14 amino acids. Germline V CDR1 and CDR2: DFQATT, SNEGSKA (reference sequence). The V and J ends lost 0 bases and 7 bases respectively, with 16 bases between them. TCRbeta library preparation incorporated unique molecular identifiers. TCRdb itself ran the PCR reads through MiXCR, one entry per CDR3 protein. Of roughly 500,000 distinct CDR3 sequences in the sample, about 12% were seen once. The sample holds many counts of this clonotype.

Source: PBMCs from the stem cell graft donor, taken from the stem cell graft. This TCR was sampled from a human donor who donated a stem cell graft to a child with combined immunodeficiency. The chain is built from TRBV20-1 and TRBJ2-7, with TRBD2 as a possible D gene (5 bases). The CDR3 loop reads CSAREADWTGEQYF. In DNA form, the CDR3 reads TGCAGTGCTAGAGAGGCGGACTGGACTGGAGAGCAGTACTTC.